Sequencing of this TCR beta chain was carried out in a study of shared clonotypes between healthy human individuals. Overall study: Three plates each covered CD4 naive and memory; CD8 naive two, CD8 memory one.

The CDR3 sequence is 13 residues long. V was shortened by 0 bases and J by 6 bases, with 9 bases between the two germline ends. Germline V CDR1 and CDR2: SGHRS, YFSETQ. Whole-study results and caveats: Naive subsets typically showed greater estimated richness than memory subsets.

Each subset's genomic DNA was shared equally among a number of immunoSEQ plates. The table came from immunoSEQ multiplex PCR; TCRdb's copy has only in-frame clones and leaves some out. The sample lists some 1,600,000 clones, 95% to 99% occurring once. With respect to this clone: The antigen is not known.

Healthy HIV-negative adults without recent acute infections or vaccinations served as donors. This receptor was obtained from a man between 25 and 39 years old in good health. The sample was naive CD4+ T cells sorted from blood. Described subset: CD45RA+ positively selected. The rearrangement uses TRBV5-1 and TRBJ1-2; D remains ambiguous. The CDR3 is CASSLGAGDGYTF. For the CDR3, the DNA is TGCGCCAGCAGCTTGGGTGCAGGCGATGGCTACACCTTC.